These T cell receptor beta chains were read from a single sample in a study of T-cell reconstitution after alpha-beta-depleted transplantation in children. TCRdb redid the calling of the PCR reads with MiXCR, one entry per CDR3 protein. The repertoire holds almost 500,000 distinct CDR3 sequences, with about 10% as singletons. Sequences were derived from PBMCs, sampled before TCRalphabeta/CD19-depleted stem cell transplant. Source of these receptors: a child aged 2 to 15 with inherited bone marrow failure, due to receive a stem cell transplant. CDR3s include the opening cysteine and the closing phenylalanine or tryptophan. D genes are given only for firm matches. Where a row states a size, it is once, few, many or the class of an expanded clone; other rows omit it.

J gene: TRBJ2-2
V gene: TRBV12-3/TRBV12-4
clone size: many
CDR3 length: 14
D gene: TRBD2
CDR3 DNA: TGTGCCAGCAGTTCGGGACTAGCGAACGGGGAGCTGTTTTTT
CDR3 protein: CASSSGLANGELFF

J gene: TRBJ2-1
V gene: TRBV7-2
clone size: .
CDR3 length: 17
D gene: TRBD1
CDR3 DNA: TGTGCCACTCTCGGACAGGGGGTATGGGGCCCCTACAATGAGCAGTTCTTC
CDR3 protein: CATLGQGVWGPYNEQFF

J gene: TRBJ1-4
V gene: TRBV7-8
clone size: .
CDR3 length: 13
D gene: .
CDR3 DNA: TGTGCCAGCAGCCTCTACAGCGACGAAAAACTGTTTTTT
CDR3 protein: CASSLYSDEKLFF

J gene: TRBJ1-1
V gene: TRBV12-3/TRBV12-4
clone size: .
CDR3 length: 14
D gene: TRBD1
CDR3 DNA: TGTGCCAGCAGTTTTAGCCGGGGACAGCTTGAAGCTTTCTTT
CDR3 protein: CASSFSRGQLEAFF

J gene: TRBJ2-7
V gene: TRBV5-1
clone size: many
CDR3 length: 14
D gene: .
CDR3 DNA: TGCGCCAGCAGCTTGGGTTCCCAGAGGTACGAGCAGTACTTC
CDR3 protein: CASSLGSQRYEQYF

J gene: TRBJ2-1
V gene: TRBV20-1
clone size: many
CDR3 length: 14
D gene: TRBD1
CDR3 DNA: TGCAGTGCGGACGGGACAGGGGAGGGCAATGAGCAGTTCTTC
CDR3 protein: CSADGTGEGNEQFF

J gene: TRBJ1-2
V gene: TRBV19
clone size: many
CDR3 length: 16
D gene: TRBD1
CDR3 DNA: TGTGCCAGTAAGCCCCGCGACAGGGGGCGCTCGGGGGGCTACACCTTC
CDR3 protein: CASKPRDRGRSGGYTF

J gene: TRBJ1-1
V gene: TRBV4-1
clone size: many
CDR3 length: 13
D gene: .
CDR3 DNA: TGCGCCAGCAGCAAAGGAGGGCGCACTGAAGCTTTCTTT
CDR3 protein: CASSKGGRTEAFF

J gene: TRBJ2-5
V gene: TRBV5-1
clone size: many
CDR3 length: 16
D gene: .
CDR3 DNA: TGCGCCAGCAGCTTGGGGGTTCCGAGAGCAGGGGAGACCCAGTACTTC
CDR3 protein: CASSLGVPRAGETQYF

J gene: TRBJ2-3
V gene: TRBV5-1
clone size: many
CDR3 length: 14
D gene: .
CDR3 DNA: TGCGCCAGCAGCTTGGGTACGAGCAAAGATACGCAGTATTTT
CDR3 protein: CASSLGTSKDTQYF

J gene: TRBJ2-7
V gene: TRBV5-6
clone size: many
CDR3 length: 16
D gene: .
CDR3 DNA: TGTGCCAGCAGCTCAGAATCCACCCACGTGGGCTACGAGCAGTACTTC
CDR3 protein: CASSSESTHVGYEQYF

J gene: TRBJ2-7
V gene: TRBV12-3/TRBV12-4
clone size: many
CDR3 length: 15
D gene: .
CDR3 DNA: TGTGCCAGCAGTTTATCCTGGACCAGAACCTACGAGCAGTACTTC
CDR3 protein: CASSLSWTRTYEQYF

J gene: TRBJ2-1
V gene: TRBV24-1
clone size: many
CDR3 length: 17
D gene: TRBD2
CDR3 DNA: TGTGCCACCAGTGATTTGTCCGCGGGAGGGTTGTACAATGAGCAGTTCTTC
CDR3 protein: CATSDLSAGGLYNEQFF

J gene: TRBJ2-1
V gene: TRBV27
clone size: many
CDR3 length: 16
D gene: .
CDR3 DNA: TGTGCCAGCAGTTTATTGACGGGATTCGGGCTGAGGGAGCAGTTCTTC
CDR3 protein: CASSLLTGFGLREQFF

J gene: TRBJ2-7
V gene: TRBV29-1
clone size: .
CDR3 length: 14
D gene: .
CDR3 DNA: TGCAGCGTTCTTAGTCCCGACTCATCCTACGAGCAGTACTTC
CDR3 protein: CSVLSPDSSYEQYF

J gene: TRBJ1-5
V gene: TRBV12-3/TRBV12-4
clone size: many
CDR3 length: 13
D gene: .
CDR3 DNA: TGTGCCAGCAGTTTCTATGCCGATCAGCCCCAGCATTTT
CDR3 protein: CASSFYADQPQHF

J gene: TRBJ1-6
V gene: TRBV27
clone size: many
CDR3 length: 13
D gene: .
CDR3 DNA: TGTGCCAGCAGTTTAGAACACGGTTCACCCCTCCACTTT
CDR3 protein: CASSLEHGSPLHF

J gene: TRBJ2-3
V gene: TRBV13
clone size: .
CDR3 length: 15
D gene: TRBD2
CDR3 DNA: TGTGCCAGCAGCCTAGCGGGAGGGACCACAGATACGCAGTATTTT
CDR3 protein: CASSLAGGTTDTQYF

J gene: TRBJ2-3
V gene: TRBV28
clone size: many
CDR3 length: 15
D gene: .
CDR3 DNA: TGTGCCAGCAGTACTCTTGGCACCGGTCCCGATACGCAGTATTTT
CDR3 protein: CASSTLGTGPDTQYF

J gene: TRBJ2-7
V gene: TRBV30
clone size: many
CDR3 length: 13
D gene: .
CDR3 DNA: TGTGCCTGGAGCTGGGGACACAGCTACGAGCAGTACTTC
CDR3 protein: CAWSWGHSYEQYF

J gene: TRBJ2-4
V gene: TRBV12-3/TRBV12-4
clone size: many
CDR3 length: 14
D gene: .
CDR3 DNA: TGTGCCAGCAAGTTGAACAGGGGAGGGAACATTCAGTACTTC
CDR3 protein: CASKLNRGGNIQYF

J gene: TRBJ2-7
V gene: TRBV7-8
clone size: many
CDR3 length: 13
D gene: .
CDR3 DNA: TGTGCCAGCAGCCCACAGGGTTGGTACGAGCAGTACTTC
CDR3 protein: CASSPQGWYEQYF

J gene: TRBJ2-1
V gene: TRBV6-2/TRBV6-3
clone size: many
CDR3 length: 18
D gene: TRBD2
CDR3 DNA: TGTGCCAGCAGTTTACTTCGGCTGGGGACTAGCGGAAACAATGAGCAGTTCTTC
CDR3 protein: CASSLLRLGTSGNNEQFF

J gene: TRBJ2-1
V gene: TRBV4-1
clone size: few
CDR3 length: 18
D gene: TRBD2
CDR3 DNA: TGCGCCAGCAGCCACCCCGCTAGCGGGAGGGCCTGGAACAATGAGCAGTTCTTC
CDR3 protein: CASSHPASGRAWNNEQFF

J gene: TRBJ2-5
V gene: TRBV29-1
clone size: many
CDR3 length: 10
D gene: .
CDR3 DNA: TGCAGCGTGGAATCAGAGACCCAGTACTTC
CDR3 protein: CSVESETQYF

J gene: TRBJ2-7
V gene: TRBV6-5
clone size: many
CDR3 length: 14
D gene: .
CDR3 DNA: TGTGCCAGCAGTTACTACGGCCCCGGGGACGAGCAGTACTTC
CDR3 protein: CASSYYGPGDEQYF

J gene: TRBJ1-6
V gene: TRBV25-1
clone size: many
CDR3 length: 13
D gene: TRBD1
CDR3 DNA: TGTGCCAGCAGTGCCGGGACAGGGCCAACCCTCCACTTT
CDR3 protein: CASSAGTGPTLHF

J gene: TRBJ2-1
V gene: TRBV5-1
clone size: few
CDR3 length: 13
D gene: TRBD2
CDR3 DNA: TGCGCCAGCAGCGACCCGGGGGGGGATGAGCAGTTCTTC
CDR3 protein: CASSDPGGDEQFF

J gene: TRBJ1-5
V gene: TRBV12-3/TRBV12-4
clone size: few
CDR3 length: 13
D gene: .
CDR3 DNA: TGTGCCAGCAGTTTTGCAGCACAACAGCCCCAGCATTTT
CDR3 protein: CASSFAAQQPQHF

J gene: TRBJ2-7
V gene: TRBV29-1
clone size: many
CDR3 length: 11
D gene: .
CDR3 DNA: TGCAGCGTTGAAGATCCCTACGAGCAGTACTTC
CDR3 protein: CSVEDPYEQYF

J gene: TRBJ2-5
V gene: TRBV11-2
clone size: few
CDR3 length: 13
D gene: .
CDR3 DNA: TGTGCCAGCAGCCTGCCCTTCGCCGAGACCCAGTACTTC
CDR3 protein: CASSLPFAETQYF

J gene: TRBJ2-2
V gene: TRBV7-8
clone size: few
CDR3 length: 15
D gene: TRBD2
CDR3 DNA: TGTGCCAGCAGCTTTAAGGCGGGAGAGGCGGGGGAGCTGTTTTTT
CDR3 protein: CASSFKAGEAGELFF

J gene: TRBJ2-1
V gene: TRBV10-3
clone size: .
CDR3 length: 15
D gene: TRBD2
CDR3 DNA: TGTGCCATCAGTGAGTCTCTAGCGGAGAGCAATGAGCAGTTCTTC
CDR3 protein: CAISESLAESNEQFF

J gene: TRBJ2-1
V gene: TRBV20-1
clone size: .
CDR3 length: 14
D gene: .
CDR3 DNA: TGCAGTGTTAGAGACCGACAGGGAGGGGTGGAGCAGTTCTTC
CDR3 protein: CSVRDRQGGVEQFF

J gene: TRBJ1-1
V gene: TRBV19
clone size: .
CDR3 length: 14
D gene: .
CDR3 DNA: TGTGCCAGTAGTATCGGGCAGGGCAGAACTGAAGCTTTCTTT
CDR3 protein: CASSIGQGRTEAFF

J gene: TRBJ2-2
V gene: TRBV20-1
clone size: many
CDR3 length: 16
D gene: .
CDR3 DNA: TGCAGTGCTAGAGATGGCCTTTCAGAAGCCACCGGGGAGCTGTTTTTT
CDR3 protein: CSARDGLSEATGELFF

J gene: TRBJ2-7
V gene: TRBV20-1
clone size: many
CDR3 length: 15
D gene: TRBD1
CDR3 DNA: TGCAGTGCTACCACCAGGGGGTTAGTTACGAACGAGCAGTACTTC
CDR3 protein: CSATTRGLVTNEQYF

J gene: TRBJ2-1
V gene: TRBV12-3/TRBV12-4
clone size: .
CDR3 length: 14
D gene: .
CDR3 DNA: TGTGCCAGCAGCTACCCCGGTCTGGGAGATGAGCAGTTCTTC
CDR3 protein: CASSYPGLGDEQFF

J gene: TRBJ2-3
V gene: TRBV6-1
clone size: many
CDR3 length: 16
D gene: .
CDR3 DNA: TGTGCCAGCAGTGGATTCCTGGGGCGGGACACAGATACGCAGTATTTT
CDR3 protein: CASSGFLGRDTDTQYF

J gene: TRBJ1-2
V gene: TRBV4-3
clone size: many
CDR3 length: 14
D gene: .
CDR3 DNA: TGCGCCAGCAGCCGCAGTCAGGGACACGGCGGCTACACCTTC
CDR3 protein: CASSRSQGHGGYTF

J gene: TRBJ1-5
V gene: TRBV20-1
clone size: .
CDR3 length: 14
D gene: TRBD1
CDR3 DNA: TGCAGTGCTCCCCGGACAGGGTTTGATCAGCCCCAGCATTTT
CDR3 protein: CSAPRTGFDQPQHF

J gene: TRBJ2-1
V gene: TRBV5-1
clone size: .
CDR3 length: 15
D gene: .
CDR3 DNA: TGCGCCAGCAGCCCGGAACTAGGGCCCTACAATGAGCAGTTCTTC
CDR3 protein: CASSPELGPYNEQFF

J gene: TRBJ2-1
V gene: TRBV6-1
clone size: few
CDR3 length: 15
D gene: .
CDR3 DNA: TGTGCCAGCAGTATGGCTACCCTTTTATACAATGAGCAGTTCTTC
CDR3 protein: CASSMATLLYNEQFF

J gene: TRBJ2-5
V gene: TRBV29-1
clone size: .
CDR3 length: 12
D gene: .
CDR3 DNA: TGCAGCGTTGATCGGGGGTCGGAGACCCAGTACTTC
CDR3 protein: CSVDRGSETQYF

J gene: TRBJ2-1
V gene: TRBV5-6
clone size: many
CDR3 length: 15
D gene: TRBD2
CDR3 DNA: TGTGCCAGCAGCACGGACGGGGGGACCTACAATGAGCAGTTCTTC
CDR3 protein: CASSTDGGTYNEQFF

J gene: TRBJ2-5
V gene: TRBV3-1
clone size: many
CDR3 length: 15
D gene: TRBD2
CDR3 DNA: TGTGCCAGCAGCCCGGGGACTAGCGGGATGGAGACCCAGTACTTC
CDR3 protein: CASSPGTSGMETQYF